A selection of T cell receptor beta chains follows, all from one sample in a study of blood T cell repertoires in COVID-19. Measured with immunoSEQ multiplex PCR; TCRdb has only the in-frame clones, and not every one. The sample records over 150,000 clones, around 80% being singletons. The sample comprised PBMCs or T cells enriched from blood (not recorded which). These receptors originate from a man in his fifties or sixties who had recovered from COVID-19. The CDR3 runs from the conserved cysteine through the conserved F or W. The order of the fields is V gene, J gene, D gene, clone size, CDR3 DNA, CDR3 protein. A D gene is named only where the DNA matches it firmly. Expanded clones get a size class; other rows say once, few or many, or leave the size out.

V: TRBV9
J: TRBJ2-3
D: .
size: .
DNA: TGTGCCAGCAGCGTAGATGCGTCAGGGTGGATAGATACGCAGTATTTT
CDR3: CASSVDASGWIDTQYF

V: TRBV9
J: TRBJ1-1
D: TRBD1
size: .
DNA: TGTGCCAGCAGCGTTATAGGACAGGGGAACACTGAAGCTTTCTTT
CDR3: CASSVIGQGNTEAFF

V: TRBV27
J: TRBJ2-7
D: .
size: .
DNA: TGTGCCAGCAGTCAAGGAGACGGGGGTTACGAGCAGTACTTC
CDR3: CASSQGDGGYEQYF

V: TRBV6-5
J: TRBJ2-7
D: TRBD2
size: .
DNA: TGTGCCAGCAGAACTCCCGGGACTAGCCACTACGAGCAGTACTTC
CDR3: CASRTPGTSHYEQYF

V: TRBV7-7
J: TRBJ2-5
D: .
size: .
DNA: TGTGCCAGCAGCTCACATGGGGGGGGCCCAGAGACCCAGTACTTC
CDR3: CASSSHGGGPETQYF

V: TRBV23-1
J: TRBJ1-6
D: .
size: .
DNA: TGCGCCAGCAGTCAATCAGCGGGGGCCCCGCGTAATTCACCCCTCCACTTT
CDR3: CASSQSAGAPRNSPLHF

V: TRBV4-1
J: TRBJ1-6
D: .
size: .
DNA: TGCGCCAGCAGCCAAGTTCTCCAGTATAATTCACCCCTCCACTTT
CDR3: CASSQVLQYNSPLHF

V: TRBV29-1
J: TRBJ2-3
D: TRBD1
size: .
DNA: TGCAGCGTTGCAATCGTCCGGGACAGGGGACCAGATACGCAGTATTTT
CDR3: CSVAIVRDRGPDTQYF

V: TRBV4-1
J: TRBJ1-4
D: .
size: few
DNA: TGCGCCAGCAGCCGGTCAGGGGTGCTGACTAATGAAAAACTGTTTTTT
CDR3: CASSRSGVLTNEKLFF

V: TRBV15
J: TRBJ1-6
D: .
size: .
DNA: TGTGCCACCAGCAGAGATCAGGGAAATTCACCCCTCCACTTT
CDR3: CATSRDQGNSPLHF

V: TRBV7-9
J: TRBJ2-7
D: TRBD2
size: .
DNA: TGTGCCAGCAGTCTGAGACTAGCGGGGTCCTTCTCCTACGAGCAGTACTTC
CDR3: CASSLRLAGSFSYEQYF

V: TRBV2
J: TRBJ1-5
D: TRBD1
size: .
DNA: TGTGCCAGCACGGAGTTTGGGACAGGGTATCAGCCCCAGCATTTT
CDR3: CASTEFGTGYQPQHF

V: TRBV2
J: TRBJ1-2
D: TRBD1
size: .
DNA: TGTGCCAGCAATATACTCGGACAGGGATATGGCTACACCTTC
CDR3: CASNILGQGYGYTF

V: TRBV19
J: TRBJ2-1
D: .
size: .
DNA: TGTGCCAGTGAGGATCTCGGGGGGCGTCCCAACAATGAGCAGTTCTTC
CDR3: CASEDLGGRPNNEQFF

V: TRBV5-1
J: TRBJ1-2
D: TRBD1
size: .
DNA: TGCGCCAGCAGGCCGACAGGGGGCGGCTATGGCTACACCTTC
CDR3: CASRPTGGGYGYTF

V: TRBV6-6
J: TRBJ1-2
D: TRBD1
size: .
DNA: TGTGCCAGCAGTGACTCAGGGGGGGGTAACTATGGCTACACCTTC
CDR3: CASSDSGGGNYGYTF

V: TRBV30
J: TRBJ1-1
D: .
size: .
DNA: TGTGCCTGGAGTGTTGGGCCGGCCAGGGCCGAAGCTTTCTTT
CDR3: CAWSVGPARAEAFF

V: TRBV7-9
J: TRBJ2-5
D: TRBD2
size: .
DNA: TGTGCCAGCAGCTTCCCGCGACTAGCGGGGGGGCTTGCGACCCAGTACTTC
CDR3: CASSFPRLAGGLATQYF

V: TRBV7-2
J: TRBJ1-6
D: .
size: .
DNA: TGTGCCACCTCGGGGGGTGCTAATTCACCCCTCCACTTT
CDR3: CATSGGANSPLHF

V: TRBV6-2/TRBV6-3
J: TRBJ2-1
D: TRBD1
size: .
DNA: TGTGCCAGCAGTTACCGGGGACAGGGTAATCATGAGCAGTTCTTC
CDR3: CASSYRGQGNHEQFF

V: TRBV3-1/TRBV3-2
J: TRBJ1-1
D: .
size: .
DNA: TGTGCCAGCAGCCAAGTACTGGGAGGCACTGAAGCTTTCTTT
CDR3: CASSQVLGGTEAFF

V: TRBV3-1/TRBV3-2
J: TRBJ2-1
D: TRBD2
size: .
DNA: TGTGCCAGCAGCCACGGACTAGCGGATTACAATGAGCAGTTCTTC
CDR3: CASSHGLADYNEQFF

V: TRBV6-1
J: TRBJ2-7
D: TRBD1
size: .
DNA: TGTGCCAGCAGTGACCCCGGGACAGGCGCCTACGAGCAGTACTTC
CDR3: CASSDPGTGAYEQYF

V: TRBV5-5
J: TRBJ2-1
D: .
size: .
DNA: TGTGCCAGCAGCTTGGATATAGATGAGCAGTTCTTC
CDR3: CASSLDIDEQFF

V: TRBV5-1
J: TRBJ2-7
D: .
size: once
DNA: TGCGCCAGCAGCTCCGCCGGCGGGGGCACCTACGAGCAGTACTTC
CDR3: CASSSAGGGTYEQYF

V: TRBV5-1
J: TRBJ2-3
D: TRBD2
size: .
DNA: TGCGCCAGCAGCCCCGGACTAGCGGGGGCCACAGATACGCAGTATTTT
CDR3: CASSPGLAGATDTQYF

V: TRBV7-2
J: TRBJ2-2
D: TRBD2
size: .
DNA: TGTGCCAGCAGCTTAGCCGCGGGGGAGACCACCGGGGAGCTGTTTTTT
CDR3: CASSLAAGETTGELFF

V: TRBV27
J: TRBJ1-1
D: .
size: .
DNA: TGTGCCAGCAGTTCGCGGGGCCGGAACACTGAAGCTTTCTTT
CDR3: CASSSRGRNTEAFF

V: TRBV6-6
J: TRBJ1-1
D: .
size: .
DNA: TGTGCCAGCAGTTCAGAAACAGGTGGGACTGAAGCTTTCTTT
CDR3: CASSSETGGTEAFF

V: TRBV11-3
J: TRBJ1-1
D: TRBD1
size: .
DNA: TGTGCCAGCAGCTTAGGGTATCAGGGGGCGCTTACTGAAGCTTTCTTT
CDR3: CASSLGYQGALTEAFF

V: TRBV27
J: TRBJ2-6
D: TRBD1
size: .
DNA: TGTGCCAGCAGTCTTGGGACAGGGGGCCCTCTCCCTGGGGCCAACGTCCTGACTTTC
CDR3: CASSLGTGGPLPGANVLTF

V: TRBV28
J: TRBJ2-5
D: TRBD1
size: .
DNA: TGTGCCAGCAGTGTAACCGGGACAGGGGGGGAGACCCAGTACTTC
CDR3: CASSVTGTGGETQYF

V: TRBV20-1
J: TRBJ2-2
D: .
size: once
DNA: TGCAGTGCTAGTCAAACCGGGGAGCTGTTTTTT
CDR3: CSASQTGELFF

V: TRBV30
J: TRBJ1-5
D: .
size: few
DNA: TGTGCCTGGAGCTTCAGAATCAATCAGCCCCAGCATTTT
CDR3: CAWSFRINQPQHF

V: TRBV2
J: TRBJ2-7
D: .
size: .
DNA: TGTGCCAGCAGTGATGGGGGGAGGCGGGAGCAGTACTTC
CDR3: CASSDGGRREQYF

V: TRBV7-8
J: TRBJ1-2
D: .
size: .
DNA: TGTGCCAGCAGCTTGGGGGGTACCTATGGCTACACCTTC
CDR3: CASSLGGTYGYTF

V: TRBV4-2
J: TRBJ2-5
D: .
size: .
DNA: TGTGCCAGCAGCTCGGGGGTTACGGAGACCCAGTACTTC
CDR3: CASSSGVTETQYF

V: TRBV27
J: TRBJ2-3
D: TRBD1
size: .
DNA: TGTGCCAGCAGTTTATTTGGACAGGGTGGAGCAGATACGCAGTATTTT
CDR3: CASSLFGQGGADTQYF

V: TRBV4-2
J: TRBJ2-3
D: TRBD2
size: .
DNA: TGTGCCAGCAGCCAAGGAGCGGGGGGGTCAACAGATACGCAGTATTTT
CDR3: CASSQGAGGSTDTQYF

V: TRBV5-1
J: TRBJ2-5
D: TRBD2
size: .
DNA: TGCGCCAGCAGCTTAATTGCTAGCGGGGAACAAGAGACCCAGTACTTC
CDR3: CASSLIASGEQETQYF

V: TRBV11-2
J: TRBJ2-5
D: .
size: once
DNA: TGTGCCAGCAGCTTAGAAGCCCGGTCGTGGGAGACCCAGTACTTC
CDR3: CASSLEARSWETQYF

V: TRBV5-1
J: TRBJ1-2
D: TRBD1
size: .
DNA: TGCGCCAGCAGCCTGCAGGGGGCGACTACGTCGGTCTATGGCTACACCTTC
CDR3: CASSLQGATTSVYGYTF

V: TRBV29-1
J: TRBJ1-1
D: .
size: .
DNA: TGCAGCGTTGAAATACAGATGAACACTGAAGCTTTCTTT
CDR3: CSVEIQMNTEAFF

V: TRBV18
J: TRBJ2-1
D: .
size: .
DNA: TGTGCCAGCTCACCTCCGGGTCCTAAAGACAATGAGCAGTTCTTC
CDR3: CASSPPGPKDNEQFF

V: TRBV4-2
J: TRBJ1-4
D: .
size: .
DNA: TGTGCCAGCAGCCAACCCGGACAGAACTCTAATGAAAAACTGTTTTTT
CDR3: CASSQPGQNSNEKLFF

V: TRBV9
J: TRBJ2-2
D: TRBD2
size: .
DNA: TGTGCCAGCAGCGGTAGCGGGGGATGGGCCGGGGAGCTGTTTTTT
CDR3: CASSGSGGWAGELFF

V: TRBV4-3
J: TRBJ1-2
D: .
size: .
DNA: TGCGCCAGCAGCCAAGAGATGGACACATACTATGGCTACACCTTC
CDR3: CASSQEMDTYYGYTF

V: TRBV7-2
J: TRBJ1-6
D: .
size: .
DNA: TGTGCCAGCAGCTTAGTGGAGGGGTCTAATTCACCCCTCCACTTT
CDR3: CASSLVEGSNSPLHF

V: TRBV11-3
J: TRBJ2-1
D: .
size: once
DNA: TGTGCCAGCAGCCCCGAGGGGGGGACCTACAATGAGCAGTTCTTC
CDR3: CASSPEGGTYNEQFF

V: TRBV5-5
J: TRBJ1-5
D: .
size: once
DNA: TGTGCCAGCAGTCAAACACAGGTTTATGGGGGCAATCAGCCCCAGCATTTT
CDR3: CASSQTQVYGGNQPQHF